The T cell receptor (beta chain) described here comes from a study of OX40 agonist ivuxolimab in advanced cancers. Overall study context: Patients were dosed intravenously with ivuxolimab at 0.01 to 10 mg/kg every 2 weeks. Previous treatment with anti-PD-1, anti-PD-L1 or anti-CTLA-4 therapy was allowed; 40% had received some.

This CDR3 has 13 amino acids. V dropped 3 bases and J dropped 5 bases, with 11 bases sitting between them. Germline V CDR1 and CDR2: SEHNR, FQNEAQ (reference sequence). TCRdb's table, derived via immunoSEQ multiplex PCR, lists solely in-frame clones and lacks some. Among about 19,000 clones listed, 85% to 90% were seen once. Study-level points and caveats: Blood T cells, both CD4+ and CD8+, expanded clonally by week 6 at 0.1 to 3.0 mg/kg.

Blood specimens came from baseline, cycle 4 day 1, and cycle 7 day 1. In regard to this clone: Its antigen is as yet unknown.

This clonotype originated in an adult with an advanced solid tumor such as melanoma, head and neck, liver or kidney cancer. The chain joins TRBV7-9 to TRBJ2-7; D may be TRBD1 or TRBD2 (5 bases each). Sequencing was performed on CD4+ or CD8+ T cells sorted from blood, taken in a trial of the OX40 agonist ivuxolimab. The CDR3 coding sequence is TGTGCCAGCAGCTTGAGGGGTTTCGACGAGCAGTACTTC. Protein sequence: CASSLRGFDEQYF. Full variable domain (rest looked up from reference TRBV7-9 and TRBJ2-7): DTGVSQNPRHKITKRGQNVTFRCDPISEHNRLYWYRQTLGQGPEFLTYFQNEAQLEKSRLLSDRFSAERPKGSFSTLEIQRTEQGDSAMYLCASSLRGFDEQYFGPGTRLTVT.